One and the same sample provided the 5 T cell receptor beta chains below, sequenced in a study of OX40 agonist ivuxolimab in advanced cancers. Produced via immunoSEQ multiplex PCR; TCRdb's table is partial and in-frame only. Among some 70,000 clones listed, around 89% were seen once. Sequenced material: CD4+ or CD8+ T cells sorted from blood, taken in a trial of the OX40 agonist ivuxolimab. The receptors derive from an adult with an advanced solid tumor such as melanoma, head and neck, liver or kidney cancer.

J is TRBJ2-5 and V is TRBV28; D might be TRBD1 (5 bases). CDR1 and CDR2 from the germline V gene are MDHEN and SYDVKM. V lost 2 bases to trimming and J lost 5 bases, with 15 bases between them. This CDR3 is 15 amino acids long. CDR3 sequence: CASSLTLGPEETQYF. The CDR3, as DNA: TGTGCCAGCAGTTTAACCCTGGGGCCAGAGGAGACCCAGTACTTC.

About this clone: Additional DNA sequences in this sample encode the identical CDR3. CDR3 nucleotide sequence: TGTGCCAGCAGTTTAGGGACAGGATACCGTGAAGCTTTCTTT. It is translated as CASSLGTGYREAFF. This rearrangement joins TRBV27 to TRBJ1-1; 8 bases line up with TRBD1. J was trimmed by 7 bases and V by 2 bases; bases with no gene match: 6. There are 14 residues in the CDR3. Looked up from germline, CDR1 is MNHEY and CDR2 is SMNVEV (reference sequence).

Only one count was recorded for this clone. The V call is TRBV4-1, the J call TRBJ1-1; possibly TRBD1 for D (5 bases). This CDR3 has 16 amino acids. Trimming pared 4 bases from V and 5 bases from J, leaving 20 bases between. Germline CDR1 is MGHRA and CDR2 is YSYEKL. In DNA form, the CDR3 reads TGCGCCAGCAGCCGGGGCGGTGGGGCGGGACCTACTGAAGCTTTCTTT. Amino acid sequence: CASSRGGGAGPTEAFF.

The rearrangement links TRBV6-1 to TRBJ2-2; weak D call: TRBD1 (6 bases). The CDR3 has 13 amino acids. The V end was cut by 4 bases, the J end by 7 bases, with 10 bases between. Germline V lookup: CDR1 MNHNS, CDR2 SASEGT. DNA of the CDR3: TGTGCCAGCAGTGTCAGGGGCGGCGGGGAGCTGTTTTTT. Protein product: CASSVRGGGELFF.

The chain employs TRBV7-9 and TRBJ1-1; possible D gene TRBD1, 5 bases. This CDR3 is 12 amino acids long. The germline gives CDR1 SEHNR, CDR2 FQNEAQ (reference sequence). V lost 1 base, J lost 10 bases, and 10 bases lay in between. CDR3 DNA sequence: TGTGCCAGCAGCTTAGTGTCAGGGACAGCTTTCTTT. It encodes CASSLVSGTAFF.